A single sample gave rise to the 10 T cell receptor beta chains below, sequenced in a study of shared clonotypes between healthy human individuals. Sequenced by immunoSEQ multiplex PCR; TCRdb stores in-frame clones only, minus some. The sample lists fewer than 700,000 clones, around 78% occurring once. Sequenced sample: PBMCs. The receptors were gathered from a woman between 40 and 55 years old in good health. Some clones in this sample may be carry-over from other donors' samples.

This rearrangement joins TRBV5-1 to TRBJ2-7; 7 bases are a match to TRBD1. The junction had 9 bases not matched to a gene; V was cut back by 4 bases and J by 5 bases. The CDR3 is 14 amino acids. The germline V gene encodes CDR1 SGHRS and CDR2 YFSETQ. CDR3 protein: CASSRTTGSNEQYF. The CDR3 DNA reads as TGCGCCAGCAGCAGGACGACAGGGTCGAACGAGCAGTACTTC.

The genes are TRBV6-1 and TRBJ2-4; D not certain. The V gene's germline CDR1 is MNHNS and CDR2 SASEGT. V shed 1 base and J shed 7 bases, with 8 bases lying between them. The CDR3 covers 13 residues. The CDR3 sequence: CASSEEYSNIQYF. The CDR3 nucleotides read TGTGCCAGCAGTGAAGAGTACTCCAACATTCAGTACTTC.

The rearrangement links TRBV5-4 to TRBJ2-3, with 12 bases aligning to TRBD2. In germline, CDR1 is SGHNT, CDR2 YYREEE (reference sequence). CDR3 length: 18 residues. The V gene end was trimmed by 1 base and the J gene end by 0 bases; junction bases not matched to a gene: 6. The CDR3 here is CASSLSRLAGGSTDTQYF. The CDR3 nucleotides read TGTGCCAGCAGCTTGAGTCGCCTAGCGGGAGGGAGCACAGATACGCAGTATTTT.

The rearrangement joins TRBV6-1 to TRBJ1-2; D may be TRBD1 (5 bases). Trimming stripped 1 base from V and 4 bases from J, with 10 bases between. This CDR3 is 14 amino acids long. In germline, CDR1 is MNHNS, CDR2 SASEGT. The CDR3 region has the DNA TGTGCCAGCAGTGAAGTCGGGGCTAGCTATGGCTACACCTTC. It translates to CASSEVGASYGYTF.

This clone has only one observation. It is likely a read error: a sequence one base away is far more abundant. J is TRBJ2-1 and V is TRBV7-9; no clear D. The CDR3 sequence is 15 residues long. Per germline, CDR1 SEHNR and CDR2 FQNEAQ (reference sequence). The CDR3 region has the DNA TGTGCCAGCAGCTTAGTTCCAGAGGCCTACAATGAGCGGTTCTTC. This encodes CASSLVPEAYNERFF.

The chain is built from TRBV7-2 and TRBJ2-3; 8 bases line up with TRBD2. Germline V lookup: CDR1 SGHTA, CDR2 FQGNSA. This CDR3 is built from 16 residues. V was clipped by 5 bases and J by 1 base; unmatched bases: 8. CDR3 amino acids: CASSSGLARGTDTQYF. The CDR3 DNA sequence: TGTGCCAGCAGCAGTGGACTAGCCAGAGGCACAGATACGCAGTATTTT.

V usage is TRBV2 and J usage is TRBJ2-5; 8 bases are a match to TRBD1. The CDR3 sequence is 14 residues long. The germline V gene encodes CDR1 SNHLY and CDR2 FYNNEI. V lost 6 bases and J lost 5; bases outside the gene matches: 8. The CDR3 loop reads CASSYRQGRETQYF. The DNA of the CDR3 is TGTGCCAGCAGCTACCGACAGGGGCGGGAGACCCAGTACTTC.

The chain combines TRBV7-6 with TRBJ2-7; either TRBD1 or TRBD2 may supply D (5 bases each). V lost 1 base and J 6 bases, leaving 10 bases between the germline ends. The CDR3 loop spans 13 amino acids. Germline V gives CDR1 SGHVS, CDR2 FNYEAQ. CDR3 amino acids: CASSLGGVSEQYF. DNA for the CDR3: TGTGCCAGCAGCTTAGGAGGGGTTAGCGAGCAGTACTTC.

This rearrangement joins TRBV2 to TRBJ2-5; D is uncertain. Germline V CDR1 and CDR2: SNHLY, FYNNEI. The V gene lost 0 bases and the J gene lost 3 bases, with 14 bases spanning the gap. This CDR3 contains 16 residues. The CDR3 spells CASSEARWQAEETQYF. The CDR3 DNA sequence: TGTGCCAGCAGTGAAGCTCGGTGGCAGGCAGAAGAGACCCAGTACTTC.

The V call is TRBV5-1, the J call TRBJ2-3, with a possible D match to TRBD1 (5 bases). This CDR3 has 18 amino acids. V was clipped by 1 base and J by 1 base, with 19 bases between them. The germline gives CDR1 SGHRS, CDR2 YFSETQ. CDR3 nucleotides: TGCGCCAGCAGCTTGACGGCAGGGCATCGCACGGGCACAGATACGCAGTATTTT. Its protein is CASSLTAGHRTGTDTQYF. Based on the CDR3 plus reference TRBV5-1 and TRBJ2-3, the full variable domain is KAGVTQTPRYLIKTRGQQVTLSCSPISGHRSVSWYQQTPGQGLQFLFEYFSETQRNKGNFPGRFSGRQFSNSRSEMNVSTLELGDSALYLCASSLTAGHRTGTDTQYFGPGTRLTVL.